The 10 T cell receptor beta chains listed next were all sequenced from one sample in a study of blood T cell repertoires in COVID-19. Some clones are missing from TCRdb's copy, which holds only in-frame ones; the method was immunoSEQ multiplex PCR. The table records about 64,000 clones, around 85% of them present only once. The sequencing input was peripheral blood. These receptors came from a man aged 40-49 years with acute or convalescent COVID-19.

This clone showed up just once. The rearrangement links TRBV27 to TRBJ1-1; tentative D call: TRBD1 (6 bases). CDR3 length: 16 amino acids. From germline, CDR1 is MNHEY and CDR2 SMNVEV (reference sequence). The V end was cut by 2 bases, the J end by 4 bases, with 17 bases between. The DNA of the CDR3 is TGTGCCAGCAGTTTAAATTTTGTACAGGGTCGCACTGAAGCTTTCTTT. This codes for CASSLNFVQGRTEAFF.

The chain has TRBV11-3 and TRBJ2-1; weak D call: TRBD2 (5 bases). With 3 bases removed from V and 6 bases from J, the gap between germline ends came to 12 bases. This CDR3 is 14 amino acids long. CDR1 is SGHNT, CDR2 YENEEA, per germline. The CDR3 coding sequence is TGTGCCAGCAGCTTTGTGGGCGCGGGCAATGAGCAGTTCTTC. Translation gives CASSFVGAGNEQFF.

This sequence joins TRBV27 and TRBJ2-3; D gene unclear. The CDR3 is 14 residues long. Trimming shortened V by 4 bases and J by 4 bases, and 12 bases separated the two germline ends. Germline values: CDR1 MNHEY, CDR2 SMNVEV (reference sequence). The CDR3: CASSSPSRADTQYF. The DNA of the CDR3 is TGTGCCAGCAGTTCTCCGTCTAGAGCAGATACGCAGTATTTT.

This chain joins TRBV24-1 and TRBJ1-1, with a weak D call TRBD1 (6 bases). The CDR3 loop spans 14 amino acids. V was shortened by 3 bases and J by 4 bases, with 11 bases between the two germline ends. Germline CDR1 KGHDR, CDR2 SFDVKD. The CDR3 loop reads CATSDHRGSTEAFF. For the CDR3, the DNA is TGTGCCACCAGTGATCATAGGGGGTCCACTGAAGCTTTCTTT.

This sequence joins TRBV19 and TRBJ2-3; 8 nucleotides match TRBD2. The V and J ends lost 3 bases and 1 base, in that order; junction bases with no gene match: 3. The CDR3 has 15 amino acids. Germline CDR1 reads LNHDA; CDR2 reads SQIVND (reference sequence). DNA for the CDR3: TGTGCCAGTAGTATTGGCGGGGGGCGCACAGATACGCAGTATTTT. Its translation: CASSIGGGRTDTQYF.

This rearrangement joins TRBV30 to TRBJ1-1, with a tentative D call TRBD1 (5 bases). CDR1 GTSNPN and CDR2 SVGIG come from the germline V gene (reference sequence). Deletions cut 4 bases from V and 1 base from J, with 10 bases between. This CDR3 comprises 13 residues. The CDR3 sequence: CAWIRGRNTEAFF. The DNA for the CDR3 is TGTGCCTGGATCCGGGGGAGGAACACTGAAGCTTTCTTT.

This chain uses TRBV19 with TRBJ1-1; 7 bases fit TRBD1. The CDR3 sequence is 14 residues long. The V gene's germline CDR1 is LNHDA and CDR2 SQIVND (reference sequence). Trimming took 6 bases from V and 0 from J; bases not matched to a gene: 4. This CDR3 reads CASRRQGLNTEAFF. The CDR3 bases are TGTGCCAGTAGACGACAGGGCTTGAACACTGAAGCTTTCTTT.

The rearrangement joins TRBV9 to TRBJ2-2, with TRBD2 matching over 10 bases. V shed 1 base and J 4 bases; nucleotides not matched to a gene: 7. The CDR3 is 17 residues long. In germline, CDR1 is SGDLS, CDR2 YYNGEE. The CDR3 nucleotides are TGTGCCAGCAGCGTACTGAGCGGGGGGGAAGTCACCGGGGAGCTGTTTTTT. Protein: CASSVLSGGEVTGELFF.

This clone was seen a few times. The V and J genes are TRBV7-9 and TRBJ2-7; TRBD2 matches at 8 bases. Germline lookup yields CDR1 SEHNR and CDR2 FQNEAQ (reference sequence). The ends lost 2 bases at V and 4 bases at J; junction bases unmatched: 4. The CDR3 sequence is 14 residues long. CDR3: CASSLFGGGYEQYF. As DNA, the CDR3 is TGTGCCAGCAGCTTATTTGGCGGGGGGTACGAGCAGTACTTC.

The chain uses TRBV25-1 and TRBJ1-1; D gene ambiguous. Germline V lookup: CDR1 MGHDK, CDR2 SYGVNS. The CDR3 is 13 residues long. Trimming removed 3 bases from V and 5 bases from J, with 10 bases in between. CDR3 protein: CASSDPGRTEAFF. CDR3 DNA: TGTGCCAGCAGTGACCCCGGGAGGACTGAAGCTTTCTTT.